This T cell receptor (beta chain) was found in a study of blood T cell repertoires in COVID-19. As handled by the study authors: Researchers report that nucleated cell counts were estimated from reference gene primer amplification. Data came from immunoSEQ multiplex PCR; TCRdb stores just in-frame clones and leaves some out. V, J and clone size were drawn from that table, and D and trimming were deduced from the DNA. Here the sample spans around 190,000 clones, roughly 84% being singletons. The sample taken for sequencing was PBMCs or T cells enriched from blood (not recorded which). The clonotype originates from a woman aged 25 to 39 who had recovered from COVID-19.

The CDR3 protein is CASSQGDRVVTNEKLFF. CDR3 DNA sequence: TGTGCCAGCAGCCAAGGGGACAGGGTGGTTACTAATGAAAAACTGTTTTTT. This chain joins TRBV4-2 and TRBJ1-4; 9 nucleotides match TRBD1. The CDR3 covers 17 residues. Germline CDR1 LGHNA, CDR2 YNFKEQ. V was pared by 1 base and J by 2 bases, with 5 bases of the junction left unmatched.